This T cell receptor (beta chain) was captured in a study of T-cell memory formation after mild COVID-19. Study in general: The study found TCR clusters largely donor specific.

TCRdb reprocessed the 5' RACE reads with MiXCR, giving one entry per CDR3 protein. The table includes roughly 450,000 distinct CDR3 sequences, about 20% detected once. Study results and limitations: While clones contracting from day 15 to 85 were balanced between CD4 and CD8, later expanders leaned CD4+.

This clonotype has more than one count but fewer than ten. What it binds is not known. The trim removed 5 bases at V and 4 bases at J, leaving 10 bases unmatched. This CDR3 spans 14 amino acids. Germline-derived CDR1 and CDR2 are SQVTM and ANQGSEA. The source material was PBMCs or a T cell subset sorted from them (not recorded which). The receptor's source is an adult woman who had mild COVID-19 (a few samples of this study predate the infection). Cell type and time point are not known. J is TRBJ2-5 and V is TRBV29-1; 7 bases fit TRBD2. The CDR3 bases are TGCAGCGTTTCCGACCGCGGGGGAGCAGAGACCCAGTACTTC. This gives the protein CSVSDRGGAETQYF.